This entry concerns a single T cell receptor (beta chain). The sample is drawn from a study of Ad26.COV2.S vaccination and SARS-CoV-2 variants. Here immunoSEQ multiplex PCR was the method, and the copy in TCRdb shows in-frame clones only, minus some. Here the sample spans 380,000 or so clones, about four fifths being singletons. Germline V CDR1 and CDR2: SEHNR, FQNEAQ (reference sequence). V lost 0 bases and J 9 bases, leaving 9 bases between the germline ends. This CDR3 is 14 amino acids long. Treatment specified: roughly 20 received Ad26.COV2.S at low or high dose, single or two shots; roughly 5 received placebo; per-sample allocation not given. Repertoires come from day 63 after the first vaccine or placebo injection.

V and J are TRBV7-9 and TRBJ1-6; D remains unclear. The source is a person between 18 and 65 years old who received the Ad26.COV2.S COVID-19 vaccine or a placebo. Sequenced material: peripheral blood, taken in a trial of Ad26.COV2.S vaccine versus placebo. The CDR3 protein is CASSLAGRLSPLHF. CDR3 bases: TGTGCCAGCAGCTTAGCGGGCAGGCTTTCACCCCTCCACTTT.